The 7 T cell receptor beta chains below all came from one sample that was sequenced in a study of T cell responses to AZD1222 COVID-19 vaccine (dated by TCRdb to the early 2020s). The library was generated by the immunoSEQ multiplex PCR assay. In its TCRdb copy, this immuneACCESS table keeps in-frame sequences only and misses some clones. Where compared with another copy, unresolved V genes explain less than half of these, and the others have no known cause. The sample table contains about 26,000 clones; only one count was recorded for approximately 85% of them. Approximately 2.6% of the sample belongs to the ten largest clones. This sample's time point label indicates: about 28 days (+/-7) after the second vaccine dose. This material consisted of peripheral blood, taken 28 days after the second AZD1222 dose. These receptors all come from an adult who received the AZD1222 COVID-19 vaccine.

The chain employs TRBV24-1 and TRBJ1-5, with no clear D. The V gene's germline CDR1 is KGHDR and CDR2 SFDVKD. The CDR3 has 15 amino acids. Trimming cost V 7 bases and J 3 bases, with 15 bases left between them. DNA of the CDR3: TGTGCCACCAGGGAACTCACTCGGAACAATCAGCCCCAGCATTTT. This sequence encodes CATRELTRNNQPQHF.

This chain joins TRBV28 and TRBJ1-2, with TRBD1 as a possible D gene (5 bases). The germline gives CDR1 MDHEN, CDR2 SYDVKM. The length of the CDR3 is 13 residues. The V end was cut by 7 bases, the J end by 4 bases, with 13 bases between. The CDR3 is CASKTGSFYGYTF. DNA of the CDR3: TGTGCCAGCAAAACAGGTTCCTTCTATGGCTACACCTTC.

The chain employs TRBV19 and TRBJ1-3; weak D call: TRBD1 (5 bases). With 10 bases removed from V and 0 bases from J, the gap between germline ends came to 22 bases. The CDR3 totals 17 residues. The germline CDR1 and CDR2 sequences are LNHDA and SQIVND (reference sequence). The CDR3 DNA reads TGTGCCACCTCGGGACCCCACCAGACGAGCTCTGGAAACACCATATATTTT. Its translation: CATSGPHQTSSGNTIYF.

The chain uses TRBV10-3 and TRBJ2-7, with D perhaps assigned TRBD1 or TRBD2 (5 bases each). CDR1 is ENHRY, CDR2 SYGVKD, per germline. The CDR3 spans 13 residues. Trimming stripped 4 bases from V and 3 bases from J, with 10 bases between. The DNA of the CDR3 is TGTGCCATCAGTGGGGGGAACTTCTACGAGCAGTACTTC. Translating gives CAISGGNFYEQYF.

This chain joins TRBV6-5 and TRBJ1-2, with D maybe TRBD1 (6 bases). The V end was cut by 4 bases, the J end by 8 bases, with 14 bases between. CDR1 and CDR2 from the germline V gene are MNHEY and SVGAGI. The CDR3 consists of 13 residues. The CDR3 region has the DNA TGTGCCAGCAGTTGGCGGGACAAGAGAGGCTACACCTTC. Translation gives CASSWRDKRGYTF.

This chain connects TRBV12-3 or TRBV12-4 to TRBJ2-2; 7 bases agree with TRBD1. CDR3 length equals 13 residues. V gave up 2 bases and J gave up 8 bases; unmatched junction bases: 2. CDR3 sequence reads: CASSLSTGGELFF. The DNA for the CDR3 is TGTGCCAGCAGTTTATCGACAGGGGGGGAGCTGTTTTTT.

This clone has more than one count but fewer than ten. The V and J genes are TRBV5-1 and TRBJ1-1, with D uncertain. The CDR3 loop spans 15 amino acids. Germline CDR1 is SGHRS and CDR2 is YFSETQ. Trimming removed 0 bases at V and 2 bases at J, with 11 bases between. CDR3 nucleotides: TGCGCCAGCAGCTTGGAGGCAGAAGTAAACACTGAAGCTTTCTTT. Encoded protein: CASSLEAEVNTEAFF. The variable domain in full, completed from reference TRBV5-1 and TRBJ1-1, reads KAGVTQTPRYLIKTRGQQVTLSCSPISGHRSVSWYQQTPGQGLQFLFEYFSETQRNKGNFPGRFSGRQFSNSRSEMNVSTLELGDSALYLCASSLEAEVNTEAFFGQGTRLTVV.